The sequence of this TCR beta chain was determined in a study of blood T cells in healthy people across ages. Then a second PCR, running roughly 7 to 11 cycles, was carried out with a sample-barcoded 5' primer and a J-beta primer mix. TCRdb redid the calling of the 5' RACE reads with MiXCR, one entry per CDR3 protein. Here the sample spans under 1 million distinct CDR3 sequences, 44% being singletons. This clonotype was detected a few times. The V end was cut by 4 bases, the J end by 3 bases, with 12 bases between. There are 14 residues in the CDR3. Germline V gives CDR1 LGHDT, CDR2 YNNKEL (reference sequence).

The gene calls are TRBV3-1 and TRBJ1-2; the D gene is possibly TRBD1 (5 bases). The sequenced sample consisted of blood. The TCR comes from a man aged 60 to 75 in good health. CDR3 coding DNA: TGTGCCAGCAGCCGAGGGGCGTCTGACTATGGCTACACCTTC. It encodes CASSRGASDYGYTF.